This T cell receptor beta chain appears in the sequencing data of a study of T-cell memory formation after mild COVID-19. Whole-study context: There were largely donor-specific TCR clusters.

This clonotype showed up just a few times. Its antigen is as yet unknown. TCRdb passed the 5' RACE reads through MiXCR, listing each CDR3 protein once. The sample consists of approximately 150,000 distinct CDR3 sequences, more than 12% of them appearing once. Losses at the gene ends were 1 base for V and 4 bases for J; bases not matched to a gene: 20. There are 21 residues in the CDR3. Germline lookup yields CDR1 MGHRA and CDR2 YSYEKL. The study's findings and limits: Memory from before infection featured some responding clones, which suggests cross-reactive memory joined. Of the contracting clones, CD4+ ones lay mainly in CM and EM, and CD8+ ones in EMRA.

This sequence joins TRBV4-1 and TRBJ2-5, with 11 bases fitting TRBD1. The sequenced sample was PBMCs or a T cell subset sorted from them (not recorded which). This TCR was sampled from an adult woman who had mild COVID-19 (a few samples of this study predate the infection). Cell type and time point are not known. The CDR3 is CASSQVIVGGTGGWVGETQYF. In DNA, the CDR3 is TGCGCCAGCAGCCAAGTCATCGTCGGGGGGACAGGGGGGTGGGTCGGAGAGACCCAGTACTTC.